This TCR beta chain was sequenced for a study of blood T cell repertoires in COVID-19. The overall study: Material from acute and convalescent COVID-19 was sourced from the United States, Italy and Spain.

In terms of age and location, participants ranged from roughly 18 to 90 years and lived in roughly 22 US areas. In the 2 weeks before study entry, exposed participants met a COVID-19 case, which was PCR-confirmed or clinician-diagnosed. The J segment lost 4 bases and the V segment lost 2 bases, leaving 2 bases of the junction unmatched. Germline loops: CDR1 GTSNPN, CDR2 SVGIG (reference sequence). The CDR3 totals 13 residues. In the authors' workflow: Amplification from reference gene primers served as the basis for estimated nucleated cell counts. Method: immunoSEQ multiplex PCR; TCRdb's copy keeps in-frame clones and lacks some. V, J and clone size reflect that table, while D and trimming were determined from the DNA. This sample yields about 260,000 clones, of which under 95% are seen a single time; approximately 3% belongs to the top ten.

The sequenced sample consisted of PBMCs or T cells enriched from blood (not recorded which). The chain combines TRBV30 with TRBJ1-5; TRBD1 aligns across 7 bases. The sequence was collected from a man aged 40-55 years who had been exposed to COVID-19. In nucleotides, the CDR3 is TGTGCCTGGAGTTCACAGGGGAATCAGCCCCAGCATTTT. It encodes CAWSSQGNQPQHF.